A single T cell receptor beta chain is shown here with its context. The authors' processing: Nucleated cell number was recorded as an estimate derived from reference gene primer amplification. The table came from immunoSEQ multiplex PCR; TCRdb's copy has only in-frame clones and leaves some out. From that table come the V and J calls and clone size; the DNA was used to work out D and trimming. The sample lists roughly 260,000 clones, roughly 90% occurring once. This entry comes from a study of blood T cell repertoires in COVID-19. Study overall: Acute and convalescent COVID-19 specimens originated in the United States, Italy and Spain. Sample material is recorded as cDNA or gDNA derived from T cells, B-cell-depleted T cells, or PBMCs.

V shed 4 bases and J 0 bases; nucleotides not matched to a gene: 3. This CDR3 spans 16 amino acids. Germline V gene sequence: CDR1 SGHKS, CDR2 YYEKEE (reference sequence). This chain joins TRBV5-5 and TRBJ1-4; TRBD1 matches at 10 bases. This clonotype was obtained from a man aged 60 to 69 who had recovered from COVID-19. The specimen sequenced was peripheral blood. In DNA, the CDR3 is TGTGCCAGCAGCATCGACAGGGGGCCAACTAATGAAAAACTGTTTTTT. It translates to CASSIDRGPTNEKLFF.